This T cell receptor beta chain came from a study of shared clonotypes between healthy human individuals. The repertoire was sequenced with immunoSEQ multiplex PCR; TCRdb's copy has only in-frame clones and lacks some. The data contain around 1.6 million clones, 98% of them seen just once; the ten biggest clones take up around 0.47%. A remark on this clone: Its antigen is still unknown.

Germline loops: CDR1 SGDLS, CDR2 YYNGEE. V shed 4 bases and J shed 2 bases, with 15 bases lying between them. CDR3 length: 16 amino acids. Study findings and constraints: Sequencing depth was predicted to influence how clonotypes are shared among donors.

The source material was naive CD4+ T cells sorted from blood. Subset of the sample: CD45RA+ positively selected. The clonotype comes from a young man in good health. This rearrangement joins TRBV9 to TRBJ2-2; D possibly uses TRBD1 or TRBD2 (6 bases each). The CDR3 region is CASSTAGGPNTGELFF. The CDR3 region has the DNA TGTGCCAGCAGCACAGCCGGGGGCCCTAACACCGGGGAGCTGTTTTTT.